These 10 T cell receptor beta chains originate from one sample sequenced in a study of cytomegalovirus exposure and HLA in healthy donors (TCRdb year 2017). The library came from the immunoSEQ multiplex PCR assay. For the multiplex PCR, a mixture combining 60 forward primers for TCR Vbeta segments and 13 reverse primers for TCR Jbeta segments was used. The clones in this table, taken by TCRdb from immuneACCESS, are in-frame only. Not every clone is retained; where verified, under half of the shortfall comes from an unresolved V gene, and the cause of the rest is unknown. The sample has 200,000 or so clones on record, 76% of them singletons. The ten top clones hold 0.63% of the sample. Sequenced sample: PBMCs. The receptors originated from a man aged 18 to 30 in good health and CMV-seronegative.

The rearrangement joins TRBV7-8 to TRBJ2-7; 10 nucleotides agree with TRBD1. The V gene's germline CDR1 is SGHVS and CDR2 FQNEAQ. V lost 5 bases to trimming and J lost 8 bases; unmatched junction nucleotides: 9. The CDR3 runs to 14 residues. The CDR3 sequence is CASSRQGANYQQYF. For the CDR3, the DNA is TGTGCCAGCAGCCGACAGGGGGCGAATTACCAGCAGTACTTC.

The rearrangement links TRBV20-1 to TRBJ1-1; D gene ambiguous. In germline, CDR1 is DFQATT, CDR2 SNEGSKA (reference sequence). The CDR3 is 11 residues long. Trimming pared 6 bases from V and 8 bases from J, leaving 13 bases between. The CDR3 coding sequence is TGCAGTGCCGGGGAGTACAGCGAAGCTTTCTTT. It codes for CSAGEYSEAFF.

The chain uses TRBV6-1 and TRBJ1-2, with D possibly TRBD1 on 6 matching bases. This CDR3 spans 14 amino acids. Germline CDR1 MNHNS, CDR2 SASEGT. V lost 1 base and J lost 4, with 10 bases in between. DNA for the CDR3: TGTGCCAGCAGTGAAGGGGGGCGGATCTATGGCTACACCTTC. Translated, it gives CASSEGGRIYGYTF.

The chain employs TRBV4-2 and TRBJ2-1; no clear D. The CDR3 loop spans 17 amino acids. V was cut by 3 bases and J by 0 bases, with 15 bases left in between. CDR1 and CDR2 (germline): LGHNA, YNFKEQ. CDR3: CASSHPTDTSSYNEQFF. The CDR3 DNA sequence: TGTGCCAGCAGCCACCCTACCGACACGAGCTCCTACAATGAGCAGTTCTTC.

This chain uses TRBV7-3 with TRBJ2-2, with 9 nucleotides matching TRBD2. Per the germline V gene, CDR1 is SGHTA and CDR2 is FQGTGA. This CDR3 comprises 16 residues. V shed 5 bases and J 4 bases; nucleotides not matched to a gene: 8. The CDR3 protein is CASSLIAGVVTGELFF. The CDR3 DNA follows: TGTGCCAGCAGCCTAATAGCGGGAGTAGTCACCGGGGAGCTGTTTTTT.

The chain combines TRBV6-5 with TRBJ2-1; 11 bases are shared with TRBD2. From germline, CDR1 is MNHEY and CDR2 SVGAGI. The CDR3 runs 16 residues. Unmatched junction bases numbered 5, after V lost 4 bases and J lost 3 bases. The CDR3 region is CASSSGLAGFYNEQFF. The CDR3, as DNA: TGTGCCAGCAGTTCCGGACTAGCGGGCTTCTACAATGAGCAGTTCTTC.

CDR3 amino acids: CASSARQGITPNYGYTF. The DNA of the CDR3 is TGTGCCAGCAGCGCGAGACAGGGGATAACCCCTAACTATGGCTACACCTTC. V gene TRBV9 combines with J gene TRBJ1-2; 8 positions match TRBD1. V was pared by 3 bases and J by 0 bases, with 10 bases of the junction left unmatched. The CDR3 extends over 17 amino acids. Germline V lookup: CDR1 SGDLS, CDR2 YYNGEE.

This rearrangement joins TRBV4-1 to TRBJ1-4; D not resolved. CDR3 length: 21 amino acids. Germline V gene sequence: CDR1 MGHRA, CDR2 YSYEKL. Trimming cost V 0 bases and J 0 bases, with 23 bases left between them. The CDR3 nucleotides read TGCGCCAGCAGCCAAGATAAGATCGGGATGCAGACCGGGGCAACTAATGAAAAACTGTTTTTT. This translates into CASSQDKIGMQTGATNEKLFF.

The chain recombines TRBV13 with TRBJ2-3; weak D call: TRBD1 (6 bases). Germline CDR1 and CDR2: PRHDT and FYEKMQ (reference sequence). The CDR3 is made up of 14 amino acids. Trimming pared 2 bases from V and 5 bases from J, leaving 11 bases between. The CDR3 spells CASSLWGQQDTQYF. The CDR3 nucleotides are TGTGCCAGCAGCTTATGGGGGCAACAAGATACGCAGTATTTT.

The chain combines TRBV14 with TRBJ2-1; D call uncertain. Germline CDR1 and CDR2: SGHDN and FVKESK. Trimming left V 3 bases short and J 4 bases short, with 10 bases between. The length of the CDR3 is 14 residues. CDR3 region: CASSQTPAYNEQFF. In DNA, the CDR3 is TGTGCCAGCAGCCAGACTCCAGCATACAATGAGCAGTTCTTC.